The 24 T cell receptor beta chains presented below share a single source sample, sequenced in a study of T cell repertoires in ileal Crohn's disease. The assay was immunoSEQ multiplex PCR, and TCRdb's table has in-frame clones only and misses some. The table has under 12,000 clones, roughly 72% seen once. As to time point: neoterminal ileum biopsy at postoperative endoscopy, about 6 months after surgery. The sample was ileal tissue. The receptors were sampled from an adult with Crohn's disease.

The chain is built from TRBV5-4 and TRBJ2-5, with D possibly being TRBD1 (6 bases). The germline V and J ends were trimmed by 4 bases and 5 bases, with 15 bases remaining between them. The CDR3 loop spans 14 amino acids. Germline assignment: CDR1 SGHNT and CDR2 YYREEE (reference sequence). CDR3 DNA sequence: TGTGCCAGCAGCCGAAACAGGGAAAAGGAGACCCAGTACTTC. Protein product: CASSRNREKETQYF.

The CDR3 region has the DNA TGTGCCAGCAGAATACGGGGAGCTGGAAACACCATATATTTT. As protein: CASRIRGAGNTIYF. The J gene is TRBJ1-3, the V gene TRBV6-6; D uncertain. Trimming removed 6 bases at V and 2 bases at J, with 11 bases between. The germline CDR1 and CDR2 sequences are MNHNY and SVGAGI (reference sequence). This CDR3 contains 14 residues.

The CDR3 DNA is TGTGCCAGCAGCTTAGACGGGGGCACCGGGGAGCTGTTTTTT. It codes for CASSLDGGTGELFF. J is TRBJ2-2 and V is TRBV7-9; TRBD2 is a possible D gene (6 bases). The V end lost 1 base, the J end lost 4 bases, and 7 bases lay between the germline ends. Germline assignment: CDR1 SEHNR and CDR2 FQNEAQ (reference sequence). The CDR3 covers 14 residues.

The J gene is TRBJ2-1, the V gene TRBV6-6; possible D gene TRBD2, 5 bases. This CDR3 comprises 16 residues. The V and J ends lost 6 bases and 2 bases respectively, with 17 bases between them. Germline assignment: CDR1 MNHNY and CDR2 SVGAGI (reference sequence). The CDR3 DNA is TGTGCCAGCAGACCTCCCCGCTGGGGAGCCTACAATGAGCAGTTCTTC. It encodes CASRPPRWGAYNEQFF.

CDR3 amino acids: CASSLARVGNQPQHF. Here the CDR3 DNA reads TGTGCCAGCAGCTTAGCCAGGGTGGGCAATCAGCCCCAGCATTTT. The chain couples TRBV7-8 to TRBJ1-5; perhaps TRBD1 as D (5 bases). The germline V and J ends were trimmed by 0 bases and 2 bases, with 8 bases remaining between them. The CDR3 has 15 residues. Germline loops: CDR1 SGHVS, CDR2 FQNEAQ.

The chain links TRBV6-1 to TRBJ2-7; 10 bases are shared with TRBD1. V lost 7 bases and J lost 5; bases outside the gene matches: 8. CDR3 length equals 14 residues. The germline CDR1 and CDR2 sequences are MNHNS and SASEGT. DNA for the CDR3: TGTGCCAGCACCCCTAGAGGGACAGGGGACGAGCAGTACTTC. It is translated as CASTPRGTGDEQYF.

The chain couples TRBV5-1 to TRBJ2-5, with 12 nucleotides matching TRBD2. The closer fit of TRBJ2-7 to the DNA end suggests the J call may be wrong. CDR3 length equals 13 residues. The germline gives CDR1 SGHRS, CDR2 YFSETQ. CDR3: CASRTSGSNEQYF. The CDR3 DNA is TGCGCCAGCAGGACTAGCGGGAGTAACGAGCAGTACTTC.

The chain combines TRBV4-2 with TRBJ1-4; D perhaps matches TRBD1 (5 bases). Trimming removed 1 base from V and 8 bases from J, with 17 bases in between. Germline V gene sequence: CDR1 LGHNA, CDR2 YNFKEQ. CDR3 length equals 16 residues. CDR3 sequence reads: CASSQVSQGPDEKLFF. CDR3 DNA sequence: TGTGCCAGCAGCCAAGTCTCCCAGGGCCCCGACGAAAAACTGTTTTTT.

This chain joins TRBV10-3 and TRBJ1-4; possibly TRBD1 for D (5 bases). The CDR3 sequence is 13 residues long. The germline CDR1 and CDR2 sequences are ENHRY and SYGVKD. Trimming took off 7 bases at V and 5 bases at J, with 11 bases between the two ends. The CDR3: CAIKGQVNEKLFF. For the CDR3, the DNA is TGTGCCATCAAGGGGCAGGTCAATGAAAAACTGTTTTTT.

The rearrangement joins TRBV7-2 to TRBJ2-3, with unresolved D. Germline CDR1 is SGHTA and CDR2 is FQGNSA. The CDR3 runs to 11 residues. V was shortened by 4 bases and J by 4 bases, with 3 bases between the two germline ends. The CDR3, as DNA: TGTGCCAGCAGCTCATCAGATACGCAGTATTTT. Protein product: CASSSSDTQYF.

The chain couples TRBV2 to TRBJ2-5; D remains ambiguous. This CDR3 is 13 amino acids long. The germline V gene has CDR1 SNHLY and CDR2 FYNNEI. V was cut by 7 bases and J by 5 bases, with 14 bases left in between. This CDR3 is CASTEWVEETQYF. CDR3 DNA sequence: TGTGCCAGCACCGAATGGGTGGAGGAGACCCAGTACTTC.

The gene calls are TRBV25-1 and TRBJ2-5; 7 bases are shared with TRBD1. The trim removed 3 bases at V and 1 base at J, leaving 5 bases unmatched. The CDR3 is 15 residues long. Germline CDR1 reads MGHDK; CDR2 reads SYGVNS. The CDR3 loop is CASSDPRQGQETQYF. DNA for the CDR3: TGTGCCAGCAGTGATCCGAGACAGGGCCAAGAGACCCAGTACTTC.

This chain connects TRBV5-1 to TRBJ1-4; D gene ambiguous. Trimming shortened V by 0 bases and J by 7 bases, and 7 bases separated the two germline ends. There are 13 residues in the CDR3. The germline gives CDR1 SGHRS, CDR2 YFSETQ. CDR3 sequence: CASSLVLSEKLFF. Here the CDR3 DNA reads TGCGCCAGCAGCTTGGTTTTGAGTGAAAAACTGTTTTTT. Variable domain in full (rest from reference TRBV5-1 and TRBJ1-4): KAGVTQTPRYLIKTRGQQVTLSCSPISGHRSVSWYQQTPGQGLQFLFEYFSETQRNKGNFPGRFSGRQFSNSRSEMNVSTLELGDSALYLCASSLVLSEKLFFGSGTQLSVL.

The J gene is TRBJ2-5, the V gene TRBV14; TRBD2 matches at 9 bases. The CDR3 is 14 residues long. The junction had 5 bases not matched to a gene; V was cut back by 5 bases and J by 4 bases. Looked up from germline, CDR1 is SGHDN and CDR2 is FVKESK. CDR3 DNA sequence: TGTGCCAGCAGCGTGGCAGCGGGAGGAGAGACCCAGTACTTC. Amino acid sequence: CASSVAAGGETQYF.

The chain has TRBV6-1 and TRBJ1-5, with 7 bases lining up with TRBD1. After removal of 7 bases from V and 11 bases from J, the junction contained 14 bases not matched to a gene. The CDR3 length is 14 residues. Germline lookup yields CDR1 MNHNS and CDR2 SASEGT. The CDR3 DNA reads TGTGCCAGCATTTTCGACAGGGTCAAGGGAGCCCAGCATTTT. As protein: CASIFDRVKGAQHF.

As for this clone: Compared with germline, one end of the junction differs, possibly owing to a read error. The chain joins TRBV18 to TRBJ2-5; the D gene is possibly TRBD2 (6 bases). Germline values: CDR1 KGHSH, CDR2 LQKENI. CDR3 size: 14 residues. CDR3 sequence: CASSPQGGRETQYF. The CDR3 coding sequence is TGTGCCAGTTCACCCCAGGGAGGACGAGAGACCCAGTACTTC.

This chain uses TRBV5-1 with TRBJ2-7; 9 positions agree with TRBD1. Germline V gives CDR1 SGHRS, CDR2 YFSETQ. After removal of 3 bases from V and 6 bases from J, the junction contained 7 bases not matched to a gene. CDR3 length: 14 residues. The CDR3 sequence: CASSYGQGSVEQYF. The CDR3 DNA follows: TGCGCCAGCAGCTACGGACAGGGGAGCGTCGAGCAGTACTTC.

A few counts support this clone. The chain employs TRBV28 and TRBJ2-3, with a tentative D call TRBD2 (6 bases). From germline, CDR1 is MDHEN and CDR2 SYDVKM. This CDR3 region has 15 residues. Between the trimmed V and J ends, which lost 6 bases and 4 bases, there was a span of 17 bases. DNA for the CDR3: TGTGCCAGCAGAAAACCCCACGGGGGAGCAGATACGCAGTATTTT. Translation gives CASRKPHGGADTQYF.

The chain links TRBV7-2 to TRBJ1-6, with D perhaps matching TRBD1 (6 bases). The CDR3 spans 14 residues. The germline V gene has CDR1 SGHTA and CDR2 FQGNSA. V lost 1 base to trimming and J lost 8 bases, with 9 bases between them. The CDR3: CASSLVRGDSPLHF. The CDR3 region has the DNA TGTGCCAGCAGCTTAGTCAGGGGTGATTCACCCCTCCACTTT. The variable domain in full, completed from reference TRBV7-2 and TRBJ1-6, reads GAGVSQSPSNKVTEKGKDVELRCDPISGHTALYWYRQSLGQGLEFLIYFQGNSAPDKSGLPSDRFSAERTGGSVSTLTIQRTQQEDSAVYLCASSLVRGDSPLHFGNGTRLTVT.

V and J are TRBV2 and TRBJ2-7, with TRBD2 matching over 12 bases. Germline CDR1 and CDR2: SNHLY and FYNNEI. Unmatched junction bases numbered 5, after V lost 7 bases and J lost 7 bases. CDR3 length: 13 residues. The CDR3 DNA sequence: TGTGCCAGCATCCTAGCGGGAGGGTGGGAGCAGTACTTC. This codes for CASILAGGWEQYF. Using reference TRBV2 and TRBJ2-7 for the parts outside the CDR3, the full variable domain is EPEVTQTPSHQVTQMGQEVILRCVPISNHLYFYWYRQILGQKVEFLVSFYNNEISEKSEIFDDQFSVERPDGSNFTLKIRSTKLEDSAMYFCASILAGGWEQYFGPGTRLTVT.

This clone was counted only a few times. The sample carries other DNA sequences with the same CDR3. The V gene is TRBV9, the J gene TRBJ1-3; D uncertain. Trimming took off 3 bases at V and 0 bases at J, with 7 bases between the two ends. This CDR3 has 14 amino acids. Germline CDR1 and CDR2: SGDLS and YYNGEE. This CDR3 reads CASSAQNSGNTIYF. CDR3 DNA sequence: TGTGCCAGCAGCGCACAGAACTCTGGAAACACCATATATTTT.

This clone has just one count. The CDR3 bases are TGCGCCAGCAGCTTTACCGGGACTCACAATGAGCAGTTCTTC. It encodes CASSFTGTHNEQFF. J is TRBJ2-1 and V is TRBV5-1, with D tentatively TRBD2 (6 bases). Trimming removed 2 bases at V and 5 bases at J, with 11 bases between. Germline-derived CDR1 and CDR2 are SGHRS and YFSETQ. This CDR3 comprises 14 residues.

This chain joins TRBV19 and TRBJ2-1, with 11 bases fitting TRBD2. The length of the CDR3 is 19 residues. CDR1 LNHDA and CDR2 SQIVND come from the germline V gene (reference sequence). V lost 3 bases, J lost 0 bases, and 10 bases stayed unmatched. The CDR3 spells CASSITGLAGYRSYNEQFF. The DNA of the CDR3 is TGTGCCAGTAGTATCACCGGACTAGCGGGTTACCGCTCCTACAATGAGCAGTTCTTC.

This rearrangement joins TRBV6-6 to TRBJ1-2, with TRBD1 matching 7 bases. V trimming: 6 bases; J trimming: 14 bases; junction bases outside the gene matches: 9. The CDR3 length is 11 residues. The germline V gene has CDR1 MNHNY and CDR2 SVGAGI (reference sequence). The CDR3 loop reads CASSRDREGTF. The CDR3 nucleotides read TGTGCCAGCAGCCGAGACAGGGAAGGGACCTTC.